This TCR beta chain was documented in a study of metastatic and nonmetastatic thyroid tumors. Turning to the study itself: Repertoire comparison spanned blood and tumor or nodule tissue of malignant and benign thyroid patients. Regarding the study as a whole: Across blood and tumor, TCR beta diversity in malignant thyroid tumors was reportedly significantly higher than in benign nodules.

There are a few counts of this clone. Its specificity is unknown. Original processing notes: The study took CDR3 differences across clinicopathological groups and made a distant-metastasis classifier for papillary thyroid cancer from them. TCRdb reassembled clones from the PCR reads with MiXCR. What appears here as the V and J calls and clone size reflects TCRdb's work, not the paper's. The profile shows fewer than 40,000 clones, roughly 50% of them singletons. Not a single patient had been given any form of treatment at any point before undergoing thyroid surgery. Looked up from germline, CDR1 is WNHNN and CDR2 is SYGVQD (reference sequence). The CDR3 loop spans 12 amino acids. Trimming removed 3 bases at V and 6 bases at J, with 9 bases between.

The sequenced sample consisted of tumor tissue. This chain connects TRBV10-1 to TRBJ2-7, with no clear D. The TCR sequence derives from a male donor with papillary thyroid cancer or a benign thyroid nodule (not recorded which). Some clones in this sample may be carry-over from other donors' samples. The CDR3 bases are TGCGCCAGCAGTGACGACCTCGGCGAGCAGTACTTC. This gives the protein CASSDDLGEQYF.